This T cell receptor (beta chain) came from a study of beta chain features in type 1 diabetes. This clone was detected a few times. Its target is unknown. General observations from the study: VDJ junctions sequenced from type 1 diabetes patients showed fewer insertions and more deletions.

As every portion of the isolated RNA was reverse transcribed, the sequencing read expressed TCRB transcripts. The data were produced by immunoSEQ multiplex PCR, yet TCRdb's version contains in-frame clones alone and is incomplete. The table records more than 350,000 clones, 10% to 12% of them present only once. The authors obtained over 98% purity in all sorted populations. Sample: naive CD4+ T cells from blood. The sequence derives from a woman aged 18-29 years in good health.

The CDR3 spells CASSLAGTGRTYEQYF. The CDR3 DNA is TGTGCCAGCAGCTTAGCCGGGACAGGGAGGACCTACGAGCAGTACTTC. The chain employs TRBV11-2 and TRBJ2-7; 9 bases match TRBD1. Germline CDR1 SGHAT, CDR2 FQNNGV. V gave up 1 base and J gave up 2 bases; unmatched junction bases: 6. CDR3 size: 16 residues.